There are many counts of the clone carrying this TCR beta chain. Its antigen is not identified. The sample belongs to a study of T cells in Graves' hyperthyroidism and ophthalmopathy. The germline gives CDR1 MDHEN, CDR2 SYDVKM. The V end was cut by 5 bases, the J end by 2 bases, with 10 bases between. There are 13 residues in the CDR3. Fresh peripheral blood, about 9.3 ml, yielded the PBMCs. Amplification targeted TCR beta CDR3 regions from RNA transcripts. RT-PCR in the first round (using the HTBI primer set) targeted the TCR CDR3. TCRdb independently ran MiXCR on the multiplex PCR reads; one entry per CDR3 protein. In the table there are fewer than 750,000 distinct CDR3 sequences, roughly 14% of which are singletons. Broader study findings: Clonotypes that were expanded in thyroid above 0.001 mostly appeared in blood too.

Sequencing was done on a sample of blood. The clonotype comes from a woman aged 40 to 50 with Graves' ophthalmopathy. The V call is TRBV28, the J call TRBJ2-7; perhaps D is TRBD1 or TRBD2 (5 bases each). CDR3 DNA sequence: TGTGCCAGCAGTAAAGGGACGGCCTACGAGCAGTACTTC. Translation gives CASSKGTAYEQYF.